Below are 10 T cell receptor beta chains sequenced from a single sample in a study of shared clonotypes between healthy human individuals. TCRdb keeps only in-frame clones here, not all; method: immunoSEQ multiplex PCR. This repertoire shows roughly 2.6 million clones, approximately 92% found once; its top ten account for roughly 0.14%. Material for sequencing was naive CD4+ T cells sorted from blood. Described subset: CD45RA+ positively selected. Receptor source: a man in his late teens or twenties in good health.

This chain uses TRBV10-1 with TRBJ2-7; the match to TRBD1 covers 8 bases. CDR1 WNHNN and CDR2 SYGVQD come from the germline V gene (reference sequence). This CDR3 spans 16 amino acids. V trimming: 7 bases; J trimming: 1 base; junction bases outside the gene matches: 12. The CDR3 reads CASNLFPGQASYEQYF. In DNA form, the CDR3 reads TGCGCCAGCAATTTATTCCCGGGACAGGCTTCCTACGAGCAGTACTTC.

This chain connects TRBV5-1 to TRBJ2-7, with D possibly being TRBD2 (5 bases). This CDR3 spans 13 amino acids. Per germline, CDR1 SGHRS and CDR2 YFSETQ. The V and J ends lost 4 bases and 4 bases respectively, with 12 bases between them. CDR3 in amino acids: CASSAAGVYEQYF. CDR3 nucleotide sequence: TGCGCCAGCAGCGCCGCCGGGGTATACGAGCAGTACTTC.

The gene calls are TRBV2 and TRBJ2-7, with D perhaps being TRBD1 or TRBD2 (5 bases each). The CDR3 is 12 amino acids. CDR1 SNHLY and CDR2 FYNNEI come from the germline V gene. V was shortened by 8 bases and J by 3 bases, with 11 bases between the two germline ends. The CDR3 sequence is CASERGFYEQYF. Written as DNA, the CDR3 is TGTGCCAGCGAGAGGGGTTTCTACGAGCAGTACTTC.

The chain has TRBV6-6 and TRBJ1-1, with unresolved D. Germline CDR1 reads MNHNY; CDR2 reads SVGAGI (reference sequence). The germline V and J ends were trimmed by 7 bases and 0 bases, with 9 bases remaining between them. The CDR3 spans 13 residues. The CDR3 region is CASTNPMNTEAFF. In DNA, the CDR3 is TGTGCCAGCACCAACCCGATGAACACTGAAGCTTTCTTT.

The rearrangement uses TRBV11-2 and TRBJ2-3; tentatively, D is TRBD2 (6 bases). Per the germline V gene, CDR1 is SGHAT and CDR2 is FQNNGV. The CDR3 is 16 amino acids. The ends were cut back, 4 bases at V and 1 base at J, with 15 bases in the middle. For the CDR3, the DNA is TGTGCCAGCAGCTCCCAAGGAGGGGTGCGCACAGATACGCAGTATTTT. It translates to CASSSQGGVRTDTQYF.

The chain has TRBV6-5 and TRBJ2-2; D remains ambiguous. The CDR3 has 14 residues. V lost 5 bases to trimming and J lost 0 bases, with 7 bases between them. Per the germline V gene, CDR1 is MNHEY and CDR2 is SVGAGI. CDR3 DNA sequence: TGTGCCAGCAGTATTGAAGCGAACACCGGGGAGCTGTTTTTT. Protein product: CASSIEANTGELFF.

The V call is TRBV5-1, the J call TRBJ1-5; 8 positions match TRBD1. This CDR3 contains 16 residues. Germline-derived CDR1 and CDR2 are SGHRS and YFSETQ. V gave up 1 base and J gave up 4 bases; unmatched junction bases: 7. CDR3 sequence reads: CASSLTGQGLNQPQHF. The CDR3 DNA reads TGCGCCAGCAGCTTGACCGGACAGGGTCTGAATCAGCCCCAGCATTTT. Full variable domain (rest looked up from reference TRBV5-1 and TRBJ1-5): KAGVTQTPRYLIKTRGQQVTLSCSPISGHRSVSWYQQTPGQGLQFLFEYFSETQRNKGNFPGRFSGRQFSNSRSEMNVSTLELGDSALYLCASSLTGQGLNQPQHFGDGTRLSIL.

The J gene is TRBJ2-2, the V gene TRBV5-4, with TRBD1 matching over 9 bases. The CDR3 has 17 residues. Germline V gene sequence: CDR1 SGHNT, CDR2 YYREEE (reference sequence). With 3 bases clipped from V and 6 bases from J, the junction kept 12 bases outside the gene matches. The CDR3 bases are TGTGCCAGCAGCTCCCCCCCGGGACAGGGTGCCTCCGGGGAGCTGTTTTTT. Its protein product is CASSSPPGQGASGELFF.

This chain links TRBV19 with TRBJ1-5, with TRBD1 identical over 7 bases. The V segment lost 7 bases and the J segment 7 bases; nucleotides outside the gene matches: 7. The CDR3 contains 13 residues. The germline gives CDR1 LNHDA, CDR2 SQIVND (reference sequence). CDR3: CASKDRVDQPQHF. The CDR3 coding sequence is TGTGCCAGTAAAGACAGGGTTGACCAGCCCCAGCATTTT.

The chain combines TRBV7-6 with TRBJ2-7, with TRBD2 matching 12 bases. The CDR3 length is 16 residues. The J segment lost 3 bases and the V segment lost 5 bases, leaving 8 bases of the junction unmatched. The germline V gene encodes CDR1 SGHVS and CDR2 FNYEAQ. CDR3 sequence reads: CASSTRLAGVDYEQYF. In nucleotides, the CDR3 is TGTGCCAGCAGCACCCGACTAGCGGGAGTAGACTACGAGCAGTACTTC. The whole variable domain, remainder taken from reference TRBV7-6 and TRBJ2-7, is GAGVSQSPRYKVTKRGQDVALRCDPISGHVSLYWYRQALGQGPEFLTYFNYEAQQDKSGLPNDRFSAERPEGSISTLTIQRTEQRDSAMYRCASSTRLAGVDYEQYFGPGTRLTVT.